This T cell receptor (beta chain) is drawn from a study of shared clonotypes between healthy human individuals. The CDR3 length is 14 residues. CDR1 and CDR2 (germline): GTSNPN, SVGIG (reference sequence). V gave up 4 bases and J gave up 1 base, with 10 bases separating them. Here immunoSEQ multiplex PCR was the method, and the copy in TCRdb shows in-frame clones only, minus some. Of a few hundred thousand clones listed, roughly 80% are singletons. This sequence joins TRBV30 and TRBJ2-2, with D maybe TRBD1 (6 bases). Sequenced: PBMCs. The TCR sequence derives from a woman in her forties in good health. Some clones in this sample may be carry-over from other donors' samples. DNA of the CDR3: TGTGCCTGGAATGGGGGCAGGAACACCGGGGAGCTGTTTTTT. Translation: CAWNGGRNTGELFF.